The TCR beta chain described here comes from a study of CD8 T cells in Susac syndrome. CDR3 length: 15 amino acids. Germline CDR1 reads MNHNS; CDR2 reads SASEGT. The ends were cut back, 5 bases at V and 3 bases at J, with 16 bases in the middle. Random hexamers were used to reverse transcribe the RNA input (about 0.5 to 1 ug). TCR beta CDR3 was amplified by immunoSEQ multiplex PCR. This amplification extended across 54 Vbeta and 13 Jbeta segments. TCRdb redid the calling of the immunoSEQ multiplex PCR reads with MiXCR, one entry per CDR3 protein. The sample includes approximately 160,000 distinct CDR3 sequences, roughly nine tenths of them seen just once. TEMRA cells underwent FACS enrichment and CD8+ and CD4+ T cells underwent negative isolation.

This receptor was identified in a human donor in good health. V gene TRBV6-1 combines with J gene TRBJ2-5; D is unclear. The sample comprised CD4+ T cells from PBMCs. This CDR3 is CASSRAGGREETQYF. CDR3 nucleotide sequence: TGTGCCAGCAGTCGCGCTGGCGGTAGAGAAGAGACCCAGTACTTC.